The rows below give T cell receptor beta chains drawn from one sample of a study of early T cells in non-severe SARS-CoV-2 infection. TCRdb reanalysed the 5' RACE reads using MiXCR and keeps one entry per CDR3 protein. The data show about 81,000 distinct CDR3 sequences, with 5% to 6.5% seen just once and just under 8% held by the top ten. Sequencing was performed on whole blood. These receptors came from an adult who was a healthcare worker with PCR-confirmed SARS-CoV-2 infection or an uninfected control (not recorded which). CDR3s include the opening cysteine and the closing phenylalanine or tryptophan. D genes are given only for firm matches. Where a row states a size, it is once, few, many or the class of an expanded clone; other rows omit it.

j_gene: TRBJ2-7; d_gene: TRBD1; v_gene: TRBV10-2; abundance: few; CDR3nt: TGCGCCAGCACCTCGGGACAGAAGTCCTACGAGCAGTACTTC; CDR3aa: CASTSGQKSYEQYF
j_gene: TRBJ2-3; d_gene: -; v_gene: TRBV18; abundance: many; CDR3nt: TGTGCCAGCTCACCAATGGCAGGGGCGGGAGATACGCAGTATTTT; CDR3aa: CASSPMAGAGDTQYF
j_gene: TRBJ1-5; d_gene: -; v_gene: TRBV30; abundance: many; CDR3nt: TGTGCCTGGAGTGTTAAGGGAGATCAGCCCCAGCATTTT; CDR3aa: CAWSVKGDQPQHF
j_gene: TRBJ2-7; d_gene: TRBD1; v_gene: TRBV28; abundance: -; CDR3nt: TGTGCCAGCAGTTCCCTGGGACAGACCTCCTACGAGCAGTACTTC; CDR3aa: CASSSLGQTSYEQYF
j_gene: TRBJ2-5; d_gene: TRBD2; v_gene: TRBV11-2; abundance: -; CDR3nt: TGTGCCAGCGGGCTTAGCCTAGCGGAGTCCCAAGAGACCCAGTACTTC; CDR3aa: CASGLSLAESQETQYF
j_gene: TRBJ2-2; d_gene: TRBD2; v_gene: TRBV3-1; abundance: many; CDR3nt: TGTGCCAGCACCCCTGGTGCGGGCGGGAGAGGCACCGGGGAGCTGTTTTTT; CDR3aa: CASTPGAGGRGTGELFF
j_gene: TRBJ2-2; d_gene: -; v_gene: TRBV29-1; abundance: many; CDR3nt: TGCAGCTACCGGACAGCACTTAACACCGGGGAGCTGTTTTTT; CDR3aa: CSYRTALNTGELFF
j_gene: TRBJ1-5; d_gene: -; v_gene: TRBV6-5; abundance: -; CDR3nt: TGTGCCAGCAGTTATGCGTCCGGCCAGCCCCAGCATTTT; CDR3aa: CASSYASGQPQHF
j_gene: TRBJ2-5; d_gene: TRBD1; v_gene: TRBV5-1; abundance: many; CDR3nt: TGCGCCAGCAGCCGGGGGACAGGGGGACACGAGACCCAGTACTTC; CDR3aa: CASSRGTGGHETQYF
j_gene: TRBJ2-1; d_gene: TRBD2; v_gene: TRBV18; abundance: few; CDR3nt: TGTGCCAGCTCACCGCCCCTAGCGGGAGGAGGGAATGAGCAGTTCTTC; CDR3aa: CASSPPLAGGGNEQFF
j_gene: TRBJ1-3; d_gene: -; v_gene: TRBV10-2; abundance: many; CDR3nt: TGCGCCAGCAGTAGGGCCCTCGGGACCTCTGGAAACACCATATATTTT; CDR3aa: CASSRALGTSGNTIYF
j_gene: TRBJ2-7; d_gene: TRBD2; v_gene: TRBV19; abundance: -; CDR3nt: TGTGCCAGTAGTTCACATCCCGGGACTAGCAGCTTCGAGCAGTACTTC; CDR3aa: CASSSHPGTSSFEQYF
j_gene: TRBJ2-7; d_gene: -; v_gene: TRBV19; abundance: many; CDR3nt: TGTGCCAGTAGTACCCAAGGGGGGAAAACCTACGAGCAGTACTTC; CDR3aa: CASSTQGGKTYEQYF
j_gene: TRBJ2-1; d_gene: -; v_gene: TRBV19; abundance: -; CDR3nt: TGTGCCAGTAGTAATCAGGGACTCTACCATGAGCAGTTCTTC; CDR3aa: CASSNQGLYHEQFF
j_gene: TRBJ1-1; d_gene: TRBD1; v_gene: TRBV5-8; abundance: few; CDR3nt: TGTGCCAGCAGCGCTGGGACAGGGGTTCCGTGGACCACTGAAGCTTTCTTT; CDR3aa: CASSAGTGVPWTTEAFF
j_gene: TRBJ2-1; d_gene: -; v_gene: TRBV12-5; abundance: few; CDR3nt: TGTGCTAGTGGTTTCCCTTCCCAGTACAATGAGCAGTTCTTC; CDR3aa: CASGFPSQYNEQFF
j_gene: TRBJ2-7; d_gene: -; v_gene: TRBV20-1; abundance: many; CDR3nt: TGCAGTGCTAGCAGGGGCAGGGGCTTAGGCGAGCAGTACTTC; CDR3aa: CSASRGRGLGEQYF
j_gene: TRBJ2-5; d_gene: TRBD1; v_gene: TRBV28; abundance: few; CDR3nt: TGTGCCAGCAGTCCCCGGACAGGCAGTTTTGGAGAGACCCAGTACTTC; CDR3aa: CASSPRTGSFGETQYF
j_gene: TRBJ1-2; d_gene: -; v_gene: TRBV7-9; abundance: -; CDR3nt: TGTGCCAGCAGCTTAGTAGTGACGGACAGCTATGGCTACACCTTC; CDR3aa: CASSLVVTDSYGYTF
j_gene: TRBJ2-1; d_gene: TRBD2; v_gene: TRBV10-3; abundance: -; CDR3nt: TGTGCCATCAGTGCCAGGGTAGCGGGAATCGATGAGCAGTTCTTC; CDR3aa: CAISARVAGIDEQFF
j_gene: TRBJ1-6; d_gene: -; v_gene: TRBV12-3/TRBV12-4; abundance: many; CDR3nt: TGTGCCAGCAGCCACGGGGGTCTGGGAGGCTCCTATAATTCACCCCTCCACTTT; CDR3aa: CASSHGGLGGSYNSPLHF
j_gene: TRBJ1-2; d_gene: -; v_gene: TRBV7-2; abundance: many; CDR3nt: TGTGCCAGCAGCCCTTCCCGACAGCGGGAGAGGACCGGCTACACCTTC; CDR3aa: CASSPSRQRERTGYTF
j_gene: TRBJ2-7; d_gene: -; v_gene: TRBV5-1; abundance: few; CDR3nt: TGCGCCAGCAGCTTCGGGACCGTTAACTACGAGCAGTACTTC; CDR3aa: CASSFGTVNYEQYF
j_gene: TRBJ1-2; d_gene: -; v_gene: TRBV5-5; abundance: few; CDR3nt: TGTGCCAGCAGCTTGGCCAAAGGGAACTATGGCTACACCTTC; CDR3aa: CASSLAKGNYGYTF
j_gene: TRBJ2-7; d_gene: TRBD2; v_gene: TRBV10-3; abundance: -; CDR3nt: TGTGCCATCAGTACGACTGGGGAGGGCGAGCAGTACTTC; CDR3aa: CAISTTGEGEQYF
j_gene: TRBJ1-1; d_gene: TRBD1; v_gene: TRBV18; abundance: many; CDR3nt: TGTGCCAGCTCACCAGGCCGGACAGGGATGCACACTGAAGCTTTCTTT; CDR3aa: CASSPGRTGMHTEAFF
j_gene: TRBJ2-5; d_gene: TRBD1; v_gene: TRBV5-1; abundance: many; CDR3nt: TGCGCCAGCAGCTTGATGACAGGGGAAGAGACCCAGTACTTC; CDR3aa: CASSLMTGEETQYF
j_gene: TRBJ1-5; d_gene: -; v_gene: TRBV2; abundance: many; CDR3nt: TGTGCCAGCAGTGAAGTCACACAGCCCCAGCATTTT; CDR3aa: CASSEVTQPQHF
j_gene: TRBJ2-3; d_gene: -; v_gene: TRBV27; abundance: -; CDR3nt: TGTGCCAGTAGTTACCAATTAAGCACAGATACGCAGTATTTT; CDR3aa: CASSYQLSTDTQYF
j_gene: TRBJ1-1; d_gene: -; v_gene: TRBV20-1; abundance: many; CDR3nt: TGCAGTGCTAGAGATACTGGGTGGAACACTGAAGCTTTCTTT; CDR3aa: CSARDTGWNTEAFF
j_gene: TRBJ1-1; d_gene: -; v_gene: TRBV5-6; abundance: many; CDR3nt: TGTGCCAGCAGCTTGGTTCTAAACACTGAAGCTTTCTTT; CDR3aa: CASSLVLNTEAFF
j_gene: TRBJ1-6; d_gene: -; v_gene: TRBV6-5; abundance: -; CDR3nt: TGTGCCAGCAGACCAAACCGAAATTCACCCCTCCACTTT; CDR3aa: CASRPNRNSPLHF
j_gene: TRBJ2-7; d_gene: -; v_gene: TRBV20-1; abundance: many; CDR3nt: TGCAGTGCTACTAAGGGGTCCCACGAGCAGTACTTC; CDR3aa: CSATKGSHEQYF
j_gene: TRBJ2-3; d_gene: -; v_gene: TRBV4-2; abundance: few; CDR3nt: TGTGCCAGCAGCCAAGATAGGTCAGATACGCAGTATTTT; CDR3aa: CASSQDRSDTQYF
j_gene: TRBJ1-6; d_gene: TRBD1; v_gene: TRBV28; abundance: many; CDR3nt: TGTGCCAGCAGTTCGGACAGGGTCGAAAATTCACCCCTCCACTTT; CDR3aa: CASSSDRVENSPLHF